Below, 27 T cell receptor beta chains from the same sample are listed, as sequenced in a study of regulatory T cells in long-lasting Graves disease. Indicated time point: persistent/refractory GD, antithyroid drugs over 5 years with positive TRAb. Making the TCR library involved RNA that had been extracted from PBMCs. In building TCR beta libraries, iRepertoire HTBI primers were used together with Arm-PCR of CDR3 regions. TCRdb processed the multiplex PCR reads anew with MiXCR; each CDR3 protein has one entry. The sample yields about 340,000 distinct CDR3 sequences, 15% to 20% seen once. This sample comprised peripheral blood mononuclear cells (PBMCs), obtained when the disease was refractory, from a patient treated with antithyroid drugs. The receptors here all came from a female donor with Graves disease.

This clonotype showed up just a few times. V and J are TRBV3-1 and TRBJ1-6; TRBD1 matches at 10 bases. From germline, CDR1 is LGHDT and CDR2 YNNKEL (reference sequence). V shed 5 bases and J 8 bases; nucleotides not matched to a gene: 9. The CDR3 is made up of 16 amino acids. In nucleotides, the CDR3 is TGTGCCAGCAGCGTGGGACAGGGGCCTTCCTATTCACCCCTCCACTTT. This codes for CASSVGQGPSYSPLHF. Full variable domain (rest looked up from reference TRBV3-1 and TRBJ1-6): DTAVSQTPKYLVTQMGNDKSIKCEQNLGHDTMYWYKQDSKKFLKIMFSYNNKELIINETVPNRFSPKSPDKAHLNLHINSLELGDSAVYFCASSVGQGPSYSPLHFGNGTRLTVT.

This clonotype came up a few times. This chain uses TRBV5-1 with TRBJ2-2; TRBD1 or TRBD2 may be the D gene (5 bases each). Germline loops: CDR1 SGHRS, CDR2 YFSETQ. Trimming took off 4 bases at V and 0 bases at J, with 16 bases between the two ends. This CDR3 contains 17 residues. CDR3 residues: CASSPNWDRTNTGELFF. The CDR3 coding sequence is TGCGCCAGCAGCCCGAATTGGGACCGAACGAACACCGGGGAGCTGTTTTTT.

Many counts were recorded for this clonotype. This chain uses TRBV18 with TRBJ1-6; no definite D call. The V and J ends lost 2 bases and 8 bases respectively, with 7 bases between them. From germline, CDR1 is KGHSH and CDR2 LQKENI. The CDR3 is 13 amino acids. The CDR3 sequence is CASSPTEYSPLHF. The CDR3, as DNA: TGTGCCAGCTCACCAACGGAATATTCACCCCTCCACTTT.

This clonotype was seen a few times. The rearrangement joins TRBV6-4 to TRBJ2-5; D is unresolved. V was trimmed by 0 bases and J by 2 bases, leaving 25 bases between them. CDR1 is MRHNA, CDR2 SNTAGT, per germline. This CDR3 contains 20 residues. CDR3 DNA: TGTGCCAGCAGTGACTCGATCCGAACATCCCAGCCGTGTGGGCAAGAGACCCAGTACTTC. It is translated as CASSDSIRTSQPCGQETQYF.

This clonotype occurred a few times. The chain combines TRBV25-1 with TRBJ1-4, with TRBD1 identical over 7 bases. Germline CDR1 is MGHDK and CDR2 is SYGVNS. The ends lost 6 bases at V and 4 bases at J; junction bases unmatched: 8. The CDR3 covers 15 residues. The CDR3 loop is CASRGSGTVNEKLFF. CDR3 DNA sequence: TGTGCCAGCAGGGGATCCGGGACAGTTAATGAAAAACTGTTTTTT.

This sequence joins TRBV7-8 and TRBJ1-4; TRBD1 is a possible D gene (6 bases). There are 15 residues in the CDR3. V dropped 7 bases and J dropped 4 bases, with 16 bases sitting between them. CDR1 and CDR2 from the germline V gene are SGHVS and FQNEAQ. CDR3 residues: CASNFRGRLNEKLFF. The CDR3 nucleotides read TGTGCCAGCAACTTCAGGGGCCGGCTTAATGAAAAACTGTTTTTT.

This clonotype was seen at least ten times. This chain connects TRBV20-1 to TRBJ1-2; D possibly corresponds to TRBD1 (6 bases). Germline values: CDR1 DFQATT, CDR2 SNEGSKA (reference sequence). V was trimmed by 3 bases and J by 3 bases, leaving 8 bases between them. The CDR3 is made up of 12 amino acids. CDR3 bases: TGCAGTGCTAGGAAGGGGGACTATGGCTACACCTTC. This encodes CSARKGDYGYTF.

This clonotype was counted at least ten times. The V and J genes are TRBV7-2 and TRBJ1-5; no firm D call. Germline values: CDR1 SGHTA, CDR2 FQGNSA. The CDR3 has 15 residues. V was shortened by 1 base and J by 6 bases, with 13 bases between the two germline ends. CDR3 protein: CASSLVSGGGQPQHF. Here the CDR3 DNA reads TGTGCCAGCAGCTTAGTTTCAGGTGGAGGTCAGCCCCAGCATTTT.

The chain is built from TRBV4-1 and TRBJ2-2; D not resolved. The CDR3 totals 17 residues. Trimming left V 4 bases short and J 5 bases short, with 20 bases between. Germline CDR1 is MGHRA and CDR2 is YSYEKL. CDR3 DNA: TGCGCCAGCAGCCGCCCTTCCACCCGTCTCTCGACCGGGGAGCTGTTTTTT. Its protein product is CASSRPSTRLSTGELFF.

Turning to this clonotype: One base away lies a much larger clone, so this may be a sequencing read error. The V and J genes are TRBV7-9 and TRBJ1-2, with TRBD1 identical over 7 bases. The CDR3 has 15 amino acids. J gave up 5 bases and V 4 bases, and 10 bases lay outside the gene matches. Germline assignment: CDR1 SEHNR and CDR2 FQNEAQ (reference sequence). This chain's CDR3 is CASSSGRGAIYGYTF. CDR3 in DNA: TGTGCCAGCAGCTCGGGCAGGGGGGCAATTTATGGCTACACCTTC.

This clonotype was counted between two and nine times. The gene calls are TRBV5-1 and TRBJ2-3, with 8 bases identical to TRBD2. The CDR3 is 16 amino acids. CDR1 is SGHRS and CDR2 is YFSETQ in the germline V gene. Losses at the gene ends were 0 bases for V and 4 bases for J; bases not matched to a gene: 7. CDR3 in DNA: TGCGCCAGCAGCTTGGGGGTCGGGGGGGCCTCAGATACGCAGTATTTT. Protein: CASSLGVGGASDTQYF.

This clonotype was observed a few times. CDR3 protein: CATSDGRPYEQYF. In DNA form, the CDR3 reads TGTGCCACCAGTGATGGGCGGCCTTACGAGCAGTACTTC. The V call is TRBV24-1, the J call TRBJ2-7; D is undetermined. The V gene lost 3 bases and the J gene lost 4 bases, with 9 bases spanning the gap. This CDR3 is 13 amino acids long. Germline CDR1 and CDR2: KGHDR and SFDVKD.

This clonotype showed up many times. The gene calls are TRBV20-1 and TRBJ2-4, with 12 bases aligning to TRBD2. This CDR3 region has 15 residues. CDR1 and CDR2 from the germline V gene are DFQATT and SNEGSKA (reference sequence). V lost 6 bases to trimming and J lost 1 base; unmatched junction nucleotides: 4. This CDR3 reads CSAPTSGSAKNIQYF. As DNA, the CDR3 is TGCAGTGCGCCGACTAGCGGGAGTGCCAAAAACATTCAGTACTTC.

This clonotype has at least ten counts. The chain is built from TRBV7-2 and TRBJ1-2; 9 nucleotides line up with TRBD1. CDR1 is SGHTA and CDR2 is FQGNSA in the germline V gene. The V segment lost 6 bases and the J segment 0 bases; nucleotides outside the gene matches: 8. CDR3 length: 16 residues. CDR3 sequence: CASRPGQGLTNYGYTF. As DNA, the CDR3 is TGTGCCAGCAGACCGGGACAGGGCCTCACTAACTATGGCTACACCTTC.

This clonotype was counted between two and nine times. The V gene is TRBV18, the J gene TRBJ1-5; D gene uncertain. The CDR3 covers 12 residues. Germline V gene sequence: CDR1 KGHSH, CDR2 LQKENI. V dropped 8 bases and J dropped 0 bases, with 5 bases sitting between them. The CDR3 sequence: CASGNSNQPQHF. The CDR3 DNA sequence: TGTGCCAGCGGGAATAGCAATCAGCCCCAGCATTTT.

About this clonotype itself: This may be a read error, as it is one base from a much larger clone. The CDR3: CASSSPGQGKGTQYF. In DNA, the CDR3 is TGTGCCAGCAGTTCCCCGGGACAGGGAAAAGGGACCCAGTACTTC. The rearrangement links TRBV6-5 to TRBJ2-5; TRBD1 matches 9 bases. Germline CDR1 MNHEY, CDR2 SVGAGI. V lost 4 bases and J lost 7; bases outside the gene matches: 10. The CDR3 covers 15 residues.

This clonotype was seen only a few times. The chain employs TRBV15 and TRBJ1-5; D is perhaps TRBD1 (5 bases). The CDR3 spans 13 residues. V was cut by 0 bases and J by 5 bases, with 5 bases left in between. Per the germline V gene, CDR1 is LNHNV and CDR2 is YYDKDF (reference sequence). This CDR3 is CATSREGDQPQHF. The CDR3 bases are TGTGCCACCAGCAGAGAGGGGGATCAGCCCCAGCATTTT.

This clonotype appeared many times. The gene calls are TRBV27 and TRBJ1-2; D is possibly TRBD1 (5 bases). Germline loops: CDR1 MNHEY, CDR2 SMNVEV (reference sequence). V gave up 5 bases and J gave up 8 bases, with 21 bases separating them. The CDR3 runs 15 residues. The CDR3, as DNA: TGTGCCAGCAGTACCTTCCTGCAGGGTGTAGGGGGCTACACCTTC. Translation: CASSTFLQGVGGYTF.

In this sample, this clonotype turned up a few times. This chain links TRBV12-3 or TRBV12-4 with TRBJ2-7; 9 bases agree with TRBD1. J gave up 2 bases and V 4 bases, and 6 bases lay outside the gene matches. The CDR3 spans 15 residues. CDR3 region: CASSYSTGGPYEQYF. The CDR3 region has the DNA TGTGCCAGCAGTTACTCGACAGGGGGGCCCTACGAGCAGTACTTC.

Of note for this clonotype: With a much larger clone just one base away, this may be a read error. This chain uses TRBV7-2 with TRBJ1-6; weak D call: TRBD1 (6 bases). The ends were cut back, 1 base at V and 10 bases at J, with 14 bases in the middle. From germline, CDR1 is SGHTA and CDR2 FQGNSA. The CDR3 extends over 15 amino acids. The CDR3 nucleotides are TGTGCCAGCAGCTTAGATGAACAGGGAGCATCACCCCTCCACTTT. This codes for CASSLDEQGASPLHF.

This clonotype was seen a handful of times. The chain uses TRBV5-1 and TRBJ2-2; no reliable D call. Looked up from germline, CDR1 is SGHRS and CDR2 is YFSETQ. This CDR3 spans 15 amino acids. V dropped 3 bases and J dropped 2 bases, with 11 bases sitting between them. The CDR3 protein is CASSSQEGNTGELFF. In nucleotides, the CDR3 is TGCGCCAGCAGCTCTCAGGAAGGAAACACCGGGGAGCTGTTTTTT. The full variable domain, completed using reference TRBV5-1 and TRBJ2-2, is KAGVTQTPRYLIKTRGQQVTLSCSPISGHRSVSWYQQTPGQGLQFLFEYFSETQRNKGNFPGRFSGRQFSNSRSEMNVSTLELGDSALYLCASSSQEGNTGELFFGEGSRLTVL.

The V call is TRBV6-2 or TRBV6-3, the J call TRBJ2-2; possibly TRBD2 for D (5 bases). The CDR3 consists of 14 residues. V was cut by 3 bases and J by 5 bases, with 10 bases left in between. The germline CDR1 and CDR2 sequences are MNHEY and SVGEGT. The CDR3 loop is CASSYLGSTGELFF. In DNA, the CDR3 is TGTGCCAGCAGTTATCTTGGGAGTACCGGGGAGCTGTTTTTT.

This clonotype was seen many times. The chain carries TRBV10-3 and TRBJ2-3; D remains ambiguous. V was pared by 0 bases and J by 3 bases, with 4 bases between. Germline values: CDR1 ENHRY, CDR2 SYGVKD. The CDR3 length is 13 residues. CDR3 loop: CAISESPTDTQYF. Written as DNA, the CDR3 is TGTGCCATCAGTGAGTCGCCGACAGATACGCAGTATTTT.

CDR3: CAWTTGLPGSQPQHF. Written as DNA, the CDR3 is TGTGCCTGGACAACGGGGTTACCTGGGAGTCAGCCCCAGCATTTT. The chain couples TRBV30 to TRBJ1-5; D is unresolved. Germline lookup yields CDR1 GTSNPN and CDR2 SVGIG (reference sequence). This CDR3 is 15 amino acids long. Trimming removed 4 bases from V and 6 bases from J, with 19 bases in between.

This chain joins TRBV10-3 and TRBJ2-7; D unclear. The CDR3 sequence is 13 residues long. V gave up 0 bases and J gave up 5 bases, with 8 bases separating them. Germline CDR1 ENHRY, CDR2 SYGVKD. The CDR3 protein is CAISESILDEQYF. The CDR3 region has the DNA TGTGCCATCAGTGAGTCGATTTTAGACGAGCAGTACTTC.

To note about this clonotype: An end of the junction differs from the germline gene, which may be a read error. The rearrangement joins TRBV24-1 to TRBJ2-2, with D possibly being TRBD2 (6 bases). There are 12 residues in the CDR3. The V gene's germline CDR1 is KGHDR and CDR2 SFDVKD. DNA for the CDR3: TGTGCCACCAGTTTGAACACCGGGGGGCTGTTTTTT. Protein product: CATSLNTGGLFF.

A few counts support this clonotype. A junction boundary mismatches the germline segment, possibly from a read error. The chain recombines TRBV30 with TRBJ1-3, with 7 bases identical to TRBD1. Germline loops: CDR1 GTSNPN, CDR2 SVGIG (reference sequence). The CDR3 covers 11 residues. CDR3 nucleotides: TGTGCCTGGGGCAACAGACAGGGATATGAGTTT. It is translated as CAWGNRQGYEF. Supplemented by reference TRBV30 and TRBJ1-3, the full variable domain reads SQTIHQWPATLVQPVGSPLSLECTVEGTSNPNLYWYRQAAGRGLQLLFYSVGIGQISSEVPQNLSASRPQDRQFILSSKKLLLSDSGFYLCAWGNRQGYEFGEGSWLTVV.